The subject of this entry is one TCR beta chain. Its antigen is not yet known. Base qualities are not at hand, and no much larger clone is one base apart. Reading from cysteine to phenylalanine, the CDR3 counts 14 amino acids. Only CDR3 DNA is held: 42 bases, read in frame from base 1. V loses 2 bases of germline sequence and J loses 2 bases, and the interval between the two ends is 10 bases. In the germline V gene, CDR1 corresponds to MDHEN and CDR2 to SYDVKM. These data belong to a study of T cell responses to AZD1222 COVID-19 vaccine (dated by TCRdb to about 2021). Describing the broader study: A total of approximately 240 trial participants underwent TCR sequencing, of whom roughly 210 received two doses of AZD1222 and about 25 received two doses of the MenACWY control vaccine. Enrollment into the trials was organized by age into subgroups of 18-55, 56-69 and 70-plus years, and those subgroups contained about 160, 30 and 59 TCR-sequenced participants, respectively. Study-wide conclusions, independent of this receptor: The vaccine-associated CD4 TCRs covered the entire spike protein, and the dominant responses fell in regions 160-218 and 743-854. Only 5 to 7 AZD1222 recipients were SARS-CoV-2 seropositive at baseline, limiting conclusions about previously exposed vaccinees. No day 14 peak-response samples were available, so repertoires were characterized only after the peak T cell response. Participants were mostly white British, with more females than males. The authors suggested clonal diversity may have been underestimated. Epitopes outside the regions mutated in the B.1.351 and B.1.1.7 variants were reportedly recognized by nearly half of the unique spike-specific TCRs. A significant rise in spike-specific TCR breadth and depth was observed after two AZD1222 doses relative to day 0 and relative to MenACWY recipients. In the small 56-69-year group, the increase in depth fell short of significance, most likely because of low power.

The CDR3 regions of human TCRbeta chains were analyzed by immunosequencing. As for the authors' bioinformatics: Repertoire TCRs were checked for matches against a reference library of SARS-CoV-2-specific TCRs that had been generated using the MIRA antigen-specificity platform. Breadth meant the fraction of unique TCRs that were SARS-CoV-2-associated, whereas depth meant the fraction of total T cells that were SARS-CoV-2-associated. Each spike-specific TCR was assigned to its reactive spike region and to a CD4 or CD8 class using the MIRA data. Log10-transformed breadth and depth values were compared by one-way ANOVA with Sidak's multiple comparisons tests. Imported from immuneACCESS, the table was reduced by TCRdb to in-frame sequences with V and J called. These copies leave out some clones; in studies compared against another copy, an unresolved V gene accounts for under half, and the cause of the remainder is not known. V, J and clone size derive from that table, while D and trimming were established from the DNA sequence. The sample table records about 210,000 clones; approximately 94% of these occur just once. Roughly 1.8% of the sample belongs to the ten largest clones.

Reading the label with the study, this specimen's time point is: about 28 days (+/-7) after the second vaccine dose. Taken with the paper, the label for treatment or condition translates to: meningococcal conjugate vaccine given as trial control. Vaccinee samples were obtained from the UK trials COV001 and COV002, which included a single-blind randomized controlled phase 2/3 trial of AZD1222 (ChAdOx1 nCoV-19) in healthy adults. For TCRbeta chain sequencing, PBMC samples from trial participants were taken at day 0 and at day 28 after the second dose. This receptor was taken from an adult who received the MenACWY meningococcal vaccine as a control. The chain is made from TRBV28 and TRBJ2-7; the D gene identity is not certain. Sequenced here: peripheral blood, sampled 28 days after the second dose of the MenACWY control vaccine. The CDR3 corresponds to CASSLPSITYEQYF. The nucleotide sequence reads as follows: TGTGCCAGCAGTTTACCGAGCATTACCTACGAGCAGTACTTC.